Listed below are T cell receptor beta chains from one sample, sequenced in a study of post-analysis software for immune sequencing data. One entry per CDR3 protein results from TCRdb running MiXCR on the PCR reads. The sample consists of approximately 730,000 distinct CDR3 sequences, approximately 30% of them appearing once. The sequenced sample consisted of blood. These TCRs come from a girl aged 5 to 17 with multiple sclerosis. Each CDR3 is given with its conserved first and last residue. The order of the fields is D gene, J gene, V gene, CDR3 protein. The D gene is left open where the match is weak.

NA | TRBJ2-5 | TRBV11-2 | CASSLRGGGLLKTQYF
TRBD2 | NA | TRBV7-2 | CASGPWTSGGDETQYF
TRBD2 | TRBJ2-7 | TRBV20-1 | CSADDTSGRARWGQYF
NA | TRBJ2-1 | TRBV7-2 | CASSPRQIGGGPPYEQFF
TRBD1 | TRBJ2-5 | TRBV27 | CASSHGTEGHNEQYF
NA | TRBJ2-5 | TRBV7-2 | CASSPRPPRGPSETQYF
TRBD1 | TRBJ2-5 | TRBV5-1 | CASTNADRGTQYF
TRBD1 | TRBJ2-1 | TRBV20-1 | CSAPPDRGRYNEQFF
NA | TRBJ2-7 | TRBV29-1 | CSVRQGTYEQYF
NA | TRBJ2-5 | TRBV20-1 | CSVHHLQETQYF
TRBD2 | TRBJ2-1 | TRBV11-2 | CASSRLAGVNNEQFF
NA | TRBJ2-3 | TRBV20-1 | CSATPGGGIVTDTQYF
NA | TRBJ1-1 | TRBV9 | CASSAPDHYRRPNLRAFF
NA | TRBJ1-5 | TRBV5-8 | CASSLEQGLVGQPQHF
NA | TRBJ2-3 | TRBV2 | CASSVRTVGTDTQYF
NA | TRBJ2-3 | TRBV6-2/TRBV6-3 | CASSYSTSDTQYF
NA | TRBJ2-3 | TRBV7-9 | CASSLTGRTDTQYF
TRBD2 | TRBJ2-7 | TRBV7-6 | CASSLGGTTSYEQYF
NA | TRBJ2-1 | TRBV4-3 | CASSQELSSSYEQFF
TRBD1 | TRBJ2-3 | TRBV29-1 | CSVRGHITDTQYF
NA | TRBJ2-1 | TRBV20-1 | CSASRAAGGYEQFF
TRBD1 | TRBJ2-4 | TRBV5-1 | CASSLTGGRDIQYF
NA | TRBJ1-1 | TRBV10-3 | CAISGSGAGRNTEAFF
TRBD2 | TRBJ2-7 | TRBV20-1 | CSATGTRSPYEQYF
NA | TRBJ2-4 | TRBV6-5 | CATLEGNIQYF
NA | TRBJ2-7 | TRBV5-1 | CASSFRGGSYEQYF
NA | TRBJ2-1 | TRBV28 | CASIPGTSYNEQFF
NA | NA | TRBV6-5 | CASRLGVSEQYF
NA | TRBJ1-2 | TRBV11-2 | CASGLFQAGYGYTF
NA | TRBJ2-7 | TRBV7-2 | CASSPSGAGPYEQYF
TRBD2 | TRBJ2-5 | TRBV20-1 | CSARVSGRVQETQYF
NA | TRBJ2-3 | TRBV5-1 | CASSFDGAGRTDTQYF
TRBD1 | TRBJ1-5 | TRBV20-1 | CSARDDRDQPQHF
NA | TRBJ1-2 | TRBV7-9 | CASSLAEGYTF
NA | TRBJ1-2 | TRBV3-1 | CASRTGTGYTF
TRBD1 | TRBJ1-2 | TRBV20-1 | CSARRDRATYGYTF
NA | TRBJ2-1 | TRBV7-2 | CASSLEPTRRQFF